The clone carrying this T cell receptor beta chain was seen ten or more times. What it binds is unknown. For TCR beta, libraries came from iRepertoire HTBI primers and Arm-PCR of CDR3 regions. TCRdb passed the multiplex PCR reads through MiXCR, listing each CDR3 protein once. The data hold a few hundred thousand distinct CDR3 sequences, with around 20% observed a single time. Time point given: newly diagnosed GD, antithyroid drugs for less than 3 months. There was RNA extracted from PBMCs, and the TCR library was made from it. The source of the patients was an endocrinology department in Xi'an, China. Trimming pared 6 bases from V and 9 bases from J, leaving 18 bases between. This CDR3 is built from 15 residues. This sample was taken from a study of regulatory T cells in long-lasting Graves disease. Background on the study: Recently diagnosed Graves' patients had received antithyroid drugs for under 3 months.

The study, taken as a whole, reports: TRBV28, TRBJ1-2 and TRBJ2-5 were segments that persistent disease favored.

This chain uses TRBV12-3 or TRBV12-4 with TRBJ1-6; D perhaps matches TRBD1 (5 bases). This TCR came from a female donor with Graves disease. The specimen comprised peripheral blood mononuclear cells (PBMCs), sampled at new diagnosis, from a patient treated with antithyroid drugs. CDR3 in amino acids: CASSGSIGGFSPLHF. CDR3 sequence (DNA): TGTGCCAGCAGCGGGAGCATTGGGGGATTTTCACCCCTCCACTTT.